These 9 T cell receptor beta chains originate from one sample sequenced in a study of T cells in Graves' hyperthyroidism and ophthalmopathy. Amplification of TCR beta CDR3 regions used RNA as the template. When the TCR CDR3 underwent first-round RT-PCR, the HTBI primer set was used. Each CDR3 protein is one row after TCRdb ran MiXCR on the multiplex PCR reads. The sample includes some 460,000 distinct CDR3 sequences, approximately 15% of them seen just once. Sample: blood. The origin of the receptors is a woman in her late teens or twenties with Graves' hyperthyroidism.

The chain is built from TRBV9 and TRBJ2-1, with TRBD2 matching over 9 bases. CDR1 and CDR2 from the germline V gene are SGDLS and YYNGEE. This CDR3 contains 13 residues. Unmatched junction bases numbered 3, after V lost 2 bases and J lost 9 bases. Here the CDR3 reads CASSVSGGSEQFF. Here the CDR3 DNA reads TGTGCCAGCAGCGTTAGCGGGGGAAGTGAGCAGTTCTTC.

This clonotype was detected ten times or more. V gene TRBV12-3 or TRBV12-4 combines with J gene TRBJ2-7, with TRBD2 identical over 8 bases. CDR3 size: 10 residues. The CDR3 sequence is CASGIAEQYF. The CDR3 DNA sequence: TGTGCTAGCGGGATTGCCGAGCAGTACTTC.

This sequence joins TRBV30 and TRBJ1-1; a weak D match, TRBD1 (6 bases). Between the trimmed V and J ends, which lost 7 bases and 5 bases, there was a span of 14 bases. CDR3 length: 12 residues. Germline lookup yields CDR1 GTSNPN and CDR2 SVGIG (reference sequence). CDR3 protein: CASQRGETEAFF. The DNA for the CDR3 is TGTGCCTCTCAAAGGGGGGAAACTGAAGCTTTCTTT.

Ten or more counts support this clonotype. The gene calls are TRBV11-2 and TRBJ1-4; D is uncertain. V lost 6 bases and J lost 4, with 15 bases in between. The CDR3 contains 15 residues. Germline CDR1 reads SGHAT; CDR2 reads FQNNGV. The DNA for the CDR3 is TGTGCCAGCAGATATGGACCGGCCATTAATGAAAAACTGTTTTTT. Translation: CASRYGPAINEKLFF.

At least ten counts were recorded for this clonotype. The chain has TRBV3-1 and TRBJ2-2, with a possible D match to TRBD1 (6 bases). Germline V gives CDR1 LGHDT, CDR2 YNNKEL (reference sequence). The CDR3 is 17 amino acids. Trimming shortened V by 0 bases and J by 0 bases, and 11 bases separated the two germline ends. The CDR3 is CASSQDKGHPNTGELFF. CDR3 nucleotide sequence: TGTGCCAGCAGCCAAGATAAGGGACACCCGAACACCGGGGAGCTGTTTTTT.

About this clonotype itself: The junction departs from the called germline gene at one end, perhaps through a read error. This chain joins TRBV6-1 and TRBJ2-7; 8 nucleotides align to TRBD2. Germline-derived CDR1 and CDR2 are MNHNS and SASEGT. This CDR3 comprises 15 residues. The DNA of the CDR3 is TGTGCCAGCAGGGAAGAAGCGGGAGACTCCCTCGAGCAGTACTTC. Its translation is CASREEAGDSLEQYF.

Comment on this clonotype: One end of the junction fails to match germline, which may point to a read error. The CDR3 here is CASNLVQGSNEQFF. CDR3 DNA: TGCGCCAGCAACTTGGTACAGGGGTCTAATGAGCAGTTCTTC. The V and J genes are TRBV5-1 and TRBJ2-1, with 7 bases aligning to TRBD1. The CDR3 runs 14 residues. From germline, CDR1 is SGHRS and CDR2 YFSETQ.

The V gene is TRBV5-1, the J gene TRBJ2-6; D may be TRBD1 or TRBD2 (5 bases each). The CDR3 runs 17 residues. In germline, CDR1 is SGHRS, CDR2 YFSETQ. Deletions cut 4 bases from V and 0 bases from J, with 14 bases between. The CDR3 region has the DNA TGCGCCAGCAGCAGGGACGGACATAGCTCTGGGGCCAACGTCCTGACTTTC. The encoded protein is CASSRDGHSSGANVLTF.

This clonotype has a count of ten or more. The CDR3 loop is CASSPYNSPLHF. The CDR3 DNA is TGTGCCAGCAGCCCGTATAATTCACCCCTCCACTTT. This chain uses TRBV7-3 with TRBJ1-6; D remains ambiguous. This CDR3 comprises 12 residues. V was shortened by 5 bases and J by 4 bases, with 3 bases between the two germline ends. The germline gives CDR1 SGHTA, CDR2 FQGTGA.